These 32 T cell receptor beta chains were sequenced from one sample in a study of graft-versus-host responses after intestinal transplantation. With around 200,000 irradiated, violet-dye-labeled stimulator cells, around 200,000 CFSE-labeled responder cells were plated. Some clones are missing from TCRdb's copy, which holds only in-frame ones; the method was immunoSEQ multiplex PCR. The sample carries roughly 5,700 clones, approximately 31% recorded once. This material consisted of alloreactive CD8+ T cells from a mixed lymphocyte reaction culture, taken before intestinal transplant. As to subset: CFSE-low proliferating T cells sorted from roughly six-day pre-transplant mixed lymphocyte reaction (GvH or HvG direction). The receptors come from a human patient who received an intestinal transplant.

CDR3 loop: CSVELATGVEYEQYF. In DNA form, the CDR3 reads TGCAGCGTTGAGTTGGCAACAGGGGTCGAGTACGAGCAGTACTTC. The chain is built from TRBV29-1 and TRBJ2-7, with TRBD1 matching over 7 bases. This CDR3 is 15 amino acids long. The trim removed 3 bases at V and 4 bases at J, leaving 12 bases unmatched. CDR1 SQVTM and CDR2 ANQGSEA come from the germline V gene.

This clone was seen a handful of times. The chain recombines TRBV11-2 with TRBJ1-1; no firm D call. V lost 3 bases, J lost 1 base, and 6 bases lay in between. The CDR3 totals 13 residues. Germline V gene data show CDR1 as SGHAT and CDR2 as FQNNGV. CDR3 nucleotides: TGTGCCAGCAGCTTCAACAGGAACACTGAAGCTTTCTTT. This sequence encodes CASSFNRNTEAFF.

DNA of the CDR3: TGTGCCAGCAGCAGACTAGCGGAAGATACGCAGTATTTT. Residues: CASSRLAEDTQYF. This rearrangement joins TRBV7-9 to TRBJ2-3; 9 nucleotides align to TRBD2. V shed 5 bases, J shed 5 bases, and the junction held 2 bases outside the gene matches. CDR1 is SEHNR and CDR2 is FQNEAQ in the germline V gene (reference sequence). The CDR3 runs 13 residues.

This clone was seen a few times. V usage is TRBV29-1 and J usage is TRBJ2-7; 9 bases are shared with TRBD1. The CDR3 totals 15 residues. CDR1 SQVTM and CDR2 ANQGSEA come from the germline V gene. Trimming removed 6 bases from V and 4 bases from J; junction bases left unmatched: 13. This chain's CDR3 is CSVVGGQGRWYEQYF. As DNA, the CDR3 is TGCAGCGTCGTAGGAGGACAGGGGCGGTGGTACGAGCAGTACTTC.

The rearrangement uses TRBV5-1 and TRBJ1-5, with D uncertain. CDR3 size: 16 residues. Trimming stripped 4 bases from V and 6 bases from J, with 20 bases between. Germline CDR1 SGHRS, CDR2 YFSETQ. DNA for the CDR3: TGCGCCAGCAGCCCCGGAAAGATGACAATCAGTCAGCCCCAGCATTTT. This translates into CASSPGKMTISQPQHF.

J is TRBJ2-5 and V is TRBV5-1; D unclear. The ends were cut back, 5 bases at V and 9 bases at J, with 17 bases in the middle. CDR3 length equals 13 residues. Germline CDR1 is SGHRS and CDR2 is YFSETQ. The CDR3 is CASSLGDLHAQYF. CDR3 DNA sequence: TGCGCCAGCAGTTTAGGAGACCTCCACGCCCAGTACTTC.

The chain has TRBV11-2 and TRBJ2-5, with 10 nucleotides matching TRBD2. Germline CDR1 reads SGHAT; CDR2 reads FQNNGV. Germline trimming cut 7 bases from V and 0 bases from J; bases unmatched to any gene: 14. The CDR3 sequence is 18 residues long. Here the CDR3 reads CASTPGLAGALYQETQYF. In nucleotides, the CDR3 is TGTGCCAGCACCCCTGGCCTAGCGGGGGCGCTGTACCAAGAGACCCAGTACTTC.

This chain joins TRBV5-1 and TRBJ1-2, with D perhaps matching TRBD1 (5 bases). CDR3 length equals 13 residues. Germline V gives CDR1 SGHRS, CDR2 YFSETQ. Trimming cost V 0 bases and J 6 bases, with 9 bases left between them. In nucleotides, the CDR3 is TGCGCCAGCAGCTTGGCCGGAGGGGATGGCTACACCTTC. Amino acid sequence: CASSLAGGDGYTF. Using reference TRBV5-1 and TRBJ1-2 for the parts outside the CDR3, the full variable domain is KAGVTQTPRYLIKTRGQQVTLSCSPISGHRSVSWYQQTPGQGLQFLFEYFSETQRNKGNFPGRFSGRQFSNSRSEMNVSTLELGDSALYLCASSLAGGDGYTFGSGTRLTVV.

The V call is TRBV28, the J call TRBJ2-2; 8 nucleotides line up with TRBD2. CDR3 length: 14 amino acids. V lost 7 bases to trimming and J lost 7 bases; unmatched junction nucleotides: 8. Germline CDR1 MDHEN, CDR2 SYDVKM. The DNA of the CDR3 is TGTGCCAGCATTCCAGGACTAGCTTACGGGGAGCTGTTTTTT. Amino acids: CASIPGLAYGELFF.

The chain joins TRBV28 to TRBJ2-1; D call uncertain. The CDR3 is 12 residues long. Looked up from germline, CDR1 is MDHEN and CDR2 is SYDVKM. Between the trimmed V and J ends, which lost 5 bases and 5 bases, there was a span of 7 bases. Written as DNA, the CDR3 is TGTGCCAGCAGTCCCACTAACAATGAGCAGTTCTTC. This encodes CASSPTNNEQFF.

V is TRBV11-2 and J is TRBJ1-1; D remains ambiguous. The V end lost 3 bases, the J end lost 3 bases, and 8 bases lay between the germline ends. The CDR3 spans 13 residues. CDR1 is SGHAT, CDR2 FQNNGV, per germline. CDR3 sequence: CASSLSSYTEAFF. For the CDR3, the DNA is TGTGCCAGCAGCTTGTCCAGTTACACTGAAGCTTTCTTT.

The genes are TRBV6-5 and TRBJ1-1; no clear D. V lost 5 bases to trimming and J lost 10 bases, with 14 bases between them. The CDR3 length is 12 residues. The V gene's germline CDR1 is MNHEY and CDR2 SVGAGI. The CDR3 here is CASSEAPNGAFF. The CDR3 DNA follows: TGTGCCAGCAGTGAAGCCCCCAATGGAGCTTTCTTT.

V gene TRBV28 combines with J gene TRBJ1-4; perhaps TRBD1 as D (6 bases). There are 16 residues in the CDR3. Trimming took off 1 base at V and 5 bases at J, with 14 bases between the two ends. Germline V gene data show CDR1 as MDHEN and CDR2 as SYDVKM. The CDR3 DNA is TGTGCCAGCAGTTTATCAGGACAGCTTAAAAATGAAAAACTGTTTTTT. Its protein is CASSLSGQLKNEKLFF.

This clone was seen more than once but under ten times. The chain uses TRBV19 and TRBJ1-4; TRBD1 might be the D (6 bases). Germline values: CDR1 LNHDA, CDR2 SQIVND (reference sequence). The CDR3 is 16 amino acids. V was cut by 5 bases and J by 5 bases, with 18 bases left in between. As DNA, the CDR3 is TGTGCCAGTAGTTCGCCCCTTCGGGGACACAATGAAAAACTGTTTTTT. Translation: CASSSPLRGHNEKLFF.

This clone was seen only a few times. The chain has TRBV6-6 and TRBJ2-7; D remains ambiguous. V was trimmed by 2 bases and J by 6 bases, leaving 8 bases between them. This CDR3 spans 12 amino acids. Germline lookup yields CDR1 MNHNY and CDR2 SVGAGI (reference sequence). Here the CDR3 reads CASSYVGGEQYF. In DNA form, the CDR3 reads TGTGCCAGCAGTTACGTTGGCGGCGAGCAGTACTTC.

The chain links TRBV27 to TRBJ2-1; D perhaps matches TRBD2 (5 bases). Germline V lookup: CDR1 MNHEY, CDR2 SMNVEV (reference sequence). Trimming left V 1 base short and J 4 bases short, with 14 bases between. There are 16 residues in the CDR3. This chain's CDR3 is CASSLFLSAAYNEQFF. Here the CDR3 DNA reads TGTGCCAGCAGTTTATTTCTCTCAGCGGCATACAATGAGCAGTTCTTC.

The genes are TRBV13 and TRBJ2-7; 10 bases are shared with TRBD1. The CDR3 is made up of 15 amino acids. Germline values: CDR1 PRHDT, CDR2 FYEKMQ (reference sequence). V lost 5 bases and J lost 5; bases outside the gene matches: 9. As DNA, the CDR3 is TGTGCCAGCAGCCCCACGCGGACAGGGGGGGACGAGCAGTACTTC. Translating it yields CASSPTRTGGDEQYF.

This clone was counted at least ten times. V and J are TRBV5-6 and TRBJ2-3; TRBD1 might be the D (6 bases). The length of the CDR3 is 16 residues. Germline V gene data show CDR1 as SGHDT and CDR2 as YYEEEE. V was clipped by 5 bases and J by 3 bases, with 19 bases between them. CDR3 amino acids: CASRLVDSEPTDTQYF. CDR3 DNA: TGTGCCAGCAGACTCGTGGACAGCGAGCCTACAGATACGCAGTATTTT.

V gene TRBV6-8 combines with J gene TRBJ1-2, with a weak D call TRBD1 (5 bases). The CDR3 has 12 residues. The germline gives CDR1 MNHGY, CDR2 SAAAGT. V gave up 2 bases and J gave up 8 bases, with 9 bases separating them. CDR3 region: CASSYSGAGYTF. In DNA form, the CDR3 reads TGTGCCAGCAGTTACAGTGGGGCCGGCTACACCTTC.

The chain joins TRBV5-5 to TRBJ1-2, with D possibly being TRBD1 (6 bases). The V and J ends lost 0 bases and 1 base respectively, with 16 bases between them. CDR1 SGHKS and CDR2 YYEKEE come from the germline V gene (reference sequence). CDR3 size: 17 residues. Here the CDR3 DNA reads TGTGCCAGCAGCTTGGACCCGGGACACACCCATAACTATGGCTACACCTTC. The encoded protein is CASSLDPGHTHNYGYTF.

This clone is judged medium-sized. The chain combines TRBV7-9 with TRBJ1-4, with 9 nucleotides matching TRBD1. Trimming at V came to 5 bases and at J to 5 bases, leaving 3 bases not matched to a gene. The germline V gene encodes CDR1 SEHNR and CDR2 FQNEAQ (reference sequence). CDR3 length: 14 residues. Here the CDR3 DNA reads TGTGCCAGCAGCCTCGGACAGGGGAATGAAAAACTGTTTTTT. Translating it yields CASSLGQGNEKLFF.

The chain joins TRBV7-9 to TRBJ2-5; 7 bases fit TRBD1. CDR3 size: 13 residues. The germline V gene has CDR1 SEHNR and CDR2 FQNEAQ (reference sequence). Trimming at V came to 5 bases and at J to 3 bases, leaving 3 bases not matched to a gene. The CDR3 region has the DNA TGTGCCAGCAGCCAAACAGGGGAAGAGACCCAGTACTTC. As protein: CASSQTGEETQYF. Variable domain in full (rest from reference TRBV7-9 and TRBJ2-5): DTGVSQNPRHKITKRGQNVTFRCDPISEHNRLYWYRQTLGQGPEFLTYFQNEAQLEKSRLLSDRFSAERPKGSFSTLEIQRTEQGDSAMYLCASSQTGEETQYFGPGTRLLVL.

This sequence joins TRBV4-1 and TRBJ1-4; D possibly corresponds to TRBD1 (6 bases). V was cut by 5 bases and J by 4 bases, with 20 bases left in between. Germline loops: CDR1 MGHRA, CDR2 YSYEKL. CDR3 length: 17 residues. CDR3 protein: CASSEGGWGTHNEKLFF. For the CDR3, the DNA is TGCGCCAGCAGCGAAGGGGGATGGGGGACACATAATGAAAAACTGTTTTTT.

This clone was counted only a few times. This rearrangement joins TRBV5-6 to TRBJ2-7; 10 bases align to TRBD2. The CDR3 is 14 residues long. Germline lookup yields CDR1 SGHDT and CDR2 YYEEEE. J gave up 6 bases and V 1 base, and 4 bases lay outside the gene matches. DNA of the CDR3: TGTGCCAGCAGCTTGAGCGGGAGGGCCGCCGAGCAGTACTTC. Its protein is CASSLSGRAAEQYF. Looking up the rest from reference TRBV5-6 and TRBJ2-7 gives the full variable domain: DAGVTQSPTHLIKTRGQQVTLRCSPKSGHDTVSWYQQALGQGPQFIFQYYEEEERQRGNFPDRFSGHQFPNYSSELNVNALLLGDSALYLCASSLSGRAAEQYFGPGTRLTVT.

This clone has just a few counts. V gene TRBV7-9 combines with J gene TRBJ2-7; D uncertain. The germline V gene encodes CDR1 SEHNR and CDR2 FQNEAQ (reference sequence). The V end was cut by 4 bases, the J end by 5 bases, with 12 bases between. The CDR3 is made up of 13 amino acids. The CDR3 DNA follows: TGTGCCAGCAGCTCTCCCCCTAACCACGAGCAGTACTTC. It yields the protein CASSSPPNHEQYF.

The chain combines TRBV27 with TRBJ1-2; D perhaps matches TRBD1 (6 bases). The germline CDR1 and CDR2 sequences are MNHEY and SMNVEV (reference sequence). V was trimmed by 6 bases and J by 2 bases, leaving 19 bases between them. This CDR3 contains 16 residues. CDR3: CASRIHTGLGNYGYTF. CDR3 sequence (DNA): TGTGCCAGCAGGATCCACACAGGGCTCGGGAACTATGGCTACACCTTC.

The chain has TRBV27 and TRBJ1-1, with D unclear. Trimming left V 4 bases short and J 4 bases short, with 16 bases between. The CDR3 extends over 15 amino acids. The germline CDR1 and CDR2 sequences are MNHEY and SMNVEV (reference sequence). The DNA of the CDR3 is TGTGCCAGCAGTTCCGCTATCTCTTGGAGCACTGAAGCTTTCTTT. It translates to CASSSAISWSTEAFF.

J is TRBJ2-3 and V is TRBV5-6, with D possibly matching TRBD2 (7 bases). Germline CDR1 SGHDT, CDR2 YYEEEE. V was shortened by 7 bases and J by 6 bases, with 12 bases between the two germline ends. CDR3 length equals 12 residues. The DNA for the CDR3 is TGTGCCAGCGGGGGGGCCGGCGATACGCAGTATTTT. It encodes CASGGAGDTQYF.

This chain uses TRBV27 with TRBJ2-2; the D gene is possibly TRBD1 (6 bases). Trimming left V 4 bases short and J 1 base short, with 13 bases between. This CDR3 has 16 amino acids. CDR1 is MNHEY, CDR2 SMNVEV, per germline (reference sequence). CDR3 amino acids: CASSYGGVGNTGELFF. For the CDR3, the DNA is TGTGCCAGCAGTTATGGGGGCGTAGGGAACACCGGGGAGCTGTTTTTT.

This clone has more than one count but fewer than ten. The rearrangement joins TRBV9 to TRBJ1-4, with D maybe TRBD1 (5 bases). The CDR3 consists of 14 residues. The germline V gene has CDR1 SGDLS and CDR2 YYNGEE. V shed 4 bases and J shed 7 bases, with 14 bases lying between them. This CDR3 is CASSPHWGPEKLFF. DNA for the CDR3: TGTGCCAGCAGCCCCCACTGGGGCCCTGAAAAACTGTTTTTT.

This clone counts as medium-sized. The chain recombines TRBV7-6 with TRBJ2-7; the D gene is possibly TRBD2 (6 bases). The CDR3 loop spans 13 amino acids. The germline CDR1 and CDR2 sequences are SGHVS and FNYEAQ. The ends were cut back, 5 bases at V and 0 bases at J, with 8 bases in the middle. CDR3 region: CASSPGLSYEQYF. CDR3 nucleotide sequence: TGTGCCAGCAGCCCGGGACTCTCCTACGAGCAGTACTTC.

There are a few counts of this clone. The chain employs TRBV19 and TRBJ2-7; 7 nucleotides align to TRBD1. CDR1 is LNHDA, CDR2 SQIVND, per germline (reference sequence). The CDR3 covers 16 residues. Trimming removed 2 bases from V and 3 bases from J; junction bases left unmatched: 10. The CDR3 protein is CASSIRVGRGIYEQYF. In DNA form, the CDR3 reads TGTGCCAGTAGTATAAGGGTTGGCAGGGGGATCTACGAGCAGTACTTC.